This note documents a single T cell receptor beta chain sequence. Libraries were prepared by immunoSEQ multiplex PCR; TCRdb keeps only in-frame clonotypes and omits some of them. This table holds about 870,000 clones, 80% to 95% found once. This sample is drawn from a study of shared clonotypes between healthy human individuals. Study-wide context: Three CD4 naive, three CD4 memory, two CD8 naive and one CD8 memory plate were used per donor.

V lost 3 bases, J lost 3 bases, and 7 bases stayed unmatched. CDR1 and CDR2 (germline): LNHDA, SQIVND (reference sequence). The length of the CDR3 is 15 residues. Terminally differentiated effector memory CD45RA+ cells were excluded by CCR7 positive selection of CD45RO-negative cells. This receptor was obtained from a man aged 30 to 45 in good health. The chain recombines TRBV19 with TRBJ2-7; 8 bases agree with TRBD2. Material for sequencing was naive CD8+ T cells sorted from blood. The CDR3 coding sequence is TGTGCCAGTAGTATGGGCACTAGCGGATTCTACGAGCAGTACTTC. It translates to CASSMGTSGFYEQYF.